The entry below gives a single T cell receptor beta chain sequence along with its context. Profiled with immunoSEQ multiplex PCR; TCRdb holds only in-frame clones, not every one. The sample shows roughly 280,000 clones, over 85% of them seen only once. This entry is derived from a study of blood T cell repertoires in COVID-19. Looking at the study overall: Donors in the United States, Italy and Spain gave samples during acute or convalescent COVID-19. Nucleic acid was either cDNA or gDNA, and it came from T cells, B-cell-depleted T cells, or PBMCs.

The junction had 5 bases not matched to a gene; V was cut back by 1 base and J by 6 bases. The CDR3 sequence is 14 residues long. Per germline, CDR1 SGHTA and CDR2 FQGNSA. The sequence came from a woman aged 55-70 years who had recovered from COVID-19. The sequenced material came from PBMCs or T cells enriched from blood (not recorded which). The chain combines TRBV7-2 with TRBJ1-2; 7 bases line up with TRBD1. CDR3 loop: CASSLVRGADGYTF. CDR3 DNA sequence: TGTGCCAGCAGCTTAGTCAGGGGGGCGGATGGCTACACCTTC. The full variable domain, in which reference TRBV7-2 and TRBJ1-2 provide the parts outside the CDR3, is GAGVSQSPSNKVTEKGKDVELRCDPISGHTALYWYRQSLGQGLEFLIYFQGNSAPDKSGLPSDRFSAERTGGSVSTLTIQRTQQEDSAVYLCASSLVRGADGYTFGSGTRLTVV.